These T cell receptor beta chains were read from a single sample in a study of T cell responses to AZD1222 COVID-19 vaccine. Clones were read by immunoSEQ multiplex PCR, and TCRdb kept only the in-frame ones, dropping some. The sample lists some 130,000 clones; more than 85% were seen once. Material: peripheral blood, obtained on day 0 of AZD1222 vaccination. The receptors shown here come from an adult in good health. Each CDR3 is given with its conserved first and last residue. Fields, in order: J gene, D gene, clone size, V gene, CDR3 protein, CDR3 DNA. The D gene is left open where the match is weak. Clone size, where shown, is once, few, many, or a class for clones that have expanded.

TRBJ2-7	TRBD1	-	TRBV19	CASSAGTGFLYEQYF	TGTGCCAGTAGTGCTGGGACAGGCTTCCTCTACGAGCAGTACTTC
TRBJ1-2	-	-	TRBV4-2	CASSGRPDSYTNYGYTF	TGTGCCAGCAGCGGTAGACCCGACAGTTATACAAACTATGGCTACACCTTC
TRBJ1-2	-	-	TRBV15	CATSRDLPGAHGYTF	TGTGCCACCAGCAGAGATCTCCCGGGGGCGCATGGCTACACCTTC
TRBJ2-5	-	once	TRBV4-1	CASSQDRRAGQETQYF	TGCGCCAGCAGCCAAGATAGACGGGCGGGCCAAGAGACCCAGTACTTC
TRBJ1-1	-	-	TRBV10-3	CAISESGEGAEAFF	TGTGCCATCAGTGAGTCTGGGGAAGGGGCTGAAGCTTTCTTT
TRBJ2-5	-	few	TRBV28	CASSFMGQETQYF	TGTGCCAGCAGTTTTATGGGCCAAGAGACCCAGTACTTC
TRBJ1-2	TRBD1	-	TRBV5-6	CASSGDRERYFGYTF	TGTGCCAGCAGCGGCGACAGGGAACGGTATTTTGGCTACACCTTC
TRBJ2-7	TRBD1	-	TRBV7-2	CASSFRPTTGDEQYF	TGTGCCAGCAGCTTCCGACCTACGACAGGGGACGAGCAGTACTTC
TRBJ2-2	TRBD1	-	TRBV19	CASSKGGQGTGELFF	TGTGCCAGTAGTAAGGGCGGACAGGGCACCGGGGAGCTGTTTTTT
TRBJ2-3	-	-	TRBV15	CATSRDWAGAAVDTQYF	TGTGCCACCAGCAGAGATTGGGCGGGGGCCGCGGTCGATACGCAGTATTTT
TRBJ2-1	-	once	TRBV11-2	CASSLAGSSGYNEQFF	TGTGCCAGCAGCTTAGCTGGCAGCTCGGGCTACAATGAGCAGTTCTTC
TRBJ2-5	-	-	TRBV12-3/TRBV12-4	CASSPDRGETQYF	TGTGCCAGCAGTCCCGACAGAGGAGAGACCCAGTACTTC
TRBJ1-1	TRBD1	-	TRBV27	CASSLSRDRAYEAFF	TGTGCCAGCAGTTTATCGAGGGACAGGGCCTATGAAGCTTTCTTT
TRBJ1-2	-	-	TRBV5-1	CASSPGRASYGYTF	TGCGCCAGCAGCCCCGGAAGGGCATCCTATGGCTACACCTTC
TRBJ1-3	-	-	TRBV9	CASSVRDWGSGNTIYF	TGTGCCAGCAGCGTCAGGGATTGGGGCTCTGGAAACACCATATATTTT
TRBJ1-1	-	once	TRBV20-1	CSTKKDTEAFF	TGCAGTACTAAAAAGGACACTGAAGCTTTCTTT
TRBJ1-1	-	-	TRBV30	CAWSVRGGLVGTEAFF	TGTGCCTGGAGTGTTCGGGGAGGGCTAGTCGGCACTGAAGCTTTCTTT
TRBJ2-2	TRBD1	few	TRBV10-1	CASSLGQGLNTGELFF	TGCGCCAGCAGCCTCGGACAGGGACTGAACACCGGGGAGCTGTTTTTT
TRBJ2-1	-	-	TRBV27	CASSSVARRSYNEQFF	TGTGCCAGCAGTTCCGTCGCGAGGCGATCCTACAATGAGCAGTTCTTC
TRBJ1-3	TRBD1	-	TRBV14	CASRPSGGSGNTIYF	TGTGCCAGCAGACCATCAGGGGGTTCTGGAAACACCATATATTTT
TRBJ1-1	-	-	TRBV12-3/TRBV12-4	CASSLERAEAFF	TGTGCCAGCAGTTTAGAAAGGGCTGAAGCTTTCTTT
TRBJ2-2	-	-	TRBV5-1	CASSGTRGVNTGELFF	TGCGCCAGCAGCGGGACCAGGGGAGTGAACACCGGGGAGCTGTTTTTT
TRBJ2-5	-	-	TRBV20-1	CSASQSLGPRETQYF	TGCAGTGCTAGTCAGTCACTAGGGCCCCGGGAGACCCAGTACTTC
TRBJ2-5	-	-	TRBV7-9	CASTSDQETQYF	TGTGCCAGCACCAGTGACCAAGAGACCCAGTACTTC
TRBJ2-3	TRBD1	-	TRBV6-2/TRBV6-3	CASSYGLGDRVTDTQYF	TGTGCCAGCAGTTACGGCCTCGGGGACAGGGTTACAGATACGCAGTATTTT
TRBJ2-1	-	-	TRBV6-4	CASSVGLWGYNEQFF	TGTGCCAGCAGTGTAGGACTCTGGGGCTACAATGAGCAGTTCTTC
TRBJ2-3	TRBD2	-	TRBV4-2	CASSYDGTSGADTQYF	TGTGCCAGCAGCTATGACGGGACTAGCGGGGCAGATACGCAGTATTTT
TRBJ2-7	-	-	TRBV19	CASSIQLTAYEQYF	TGTGCCAGTAGTATACAGCTAACCGCTTACGAGCAGTACTTC
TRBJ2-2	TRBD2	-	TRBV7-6	CASSPLAGGRNTGELFF	TGTGCCAGCAGCCCTCTAGCGGGGGGACGGAACACCGGGGAGCTGTTTTTT
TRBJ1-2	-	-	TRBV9	CASSSRDRAGGYTF	TGTGCCAGCAGCTCCCGGGACCGGGCGGGAGGCTACACCTTC
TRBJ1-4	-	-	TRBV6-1	CASSEKRLATNEKLFF	TGTGCCAGCAGTGAGAAGCGATTAGCAACTAATGAAAAACTGTTTTTT
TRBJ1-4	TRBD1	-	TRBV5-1	CASSPGTANEKLFF	TGCGCCAGCAGCCCGGGGACAGCAAATGAAAAACTGTTTTTT
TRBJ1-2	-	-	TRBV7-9	CASSLDTNYGYTF	TGTGCCAGCAGCTTGGATACTAACTATGGCTACACCTTC
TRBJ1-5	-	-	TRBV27	CASSLEGGEDQPQHF	TGTGCCAGCAGTTTAGAGGGGGGCGAGGATCAGCCCCAGCATTTT
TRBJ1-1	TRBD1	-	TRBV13	CASSGLGQVGAFF	TGTGCCAGCAGCGGACTCGGACAGGTCGGAGCTTTCTTT
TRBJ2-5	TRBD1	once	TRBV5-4	CASSADRAETQYF	TGTGCCAGCAGCGCGGACAGGGCCGAGACCCAGTACTTC
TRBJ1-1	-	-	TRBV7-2	CASSGTLNTEAFF	TGTGCCAGCAGCGGGACCCTGAACACTGAAGCTTTCTTT
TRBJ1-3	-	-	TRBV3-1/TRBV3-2	CASSPGPGNTIYF	TGTGCCAGCAGCCCCGGGCCGGGAAACACCATATATTTT
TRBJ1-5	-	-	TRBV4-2	CASSQFLVAESQPQHF	TGTGCCAGCAGCCAATTCTTGGTAGCCGAATCTCAGCCCCAGCATTTT
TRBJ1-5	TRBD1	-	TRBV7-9	CASSPPGQGDQPQHF	TGTGCCAGCAGCCCTCCGGGACAGGGGGATCAGCCCCAGCATTTT
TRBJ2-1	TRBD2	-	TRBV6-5	CASSPQGRGGGEQFF	TGTGCCAGCAGTCCCCAGGGGCGGGGGGGCGGTGAGCAGTTCTTC
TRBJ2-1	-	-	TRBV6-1	CASSELEGGNEQFF	TGTGCCAGCAGTGAACTTGAGGGGGGAAATGAGCAGTTCTTC